The 30 T cell receptor beta chains listed next were all sequenced from one sample in a study of a mutant IDH1 vaccine in newly diagnosed glioma. The time point is: week 5, during vaccination. All doses held 300 ug of mutant IDH1 20-mer peptide, with topical imiquimod. The antigens of these receptors remain unknown. The protocol was immunoSEQ multiplex PCR, while the TCRdb copy is restricted to in-frame clones and leaves out a portion. The table records nearly 55,000 clones, 70% to 90% of them present only once. The sequencing here drew on PBMCs, taken from a glioma patient whose treatment included an IDH1 peptide vaccine. The receptors stem from a man younger than 40 with glioma.

This chain connects TRBV12-5 to TRBJ2-1; D is ambiguous. From germline, CDR1 is LGHNT and CDR2 FRNRAP. Between the trimmed V and J ends, which lost 3 bases and 6 bases, there was a span of 18 bases. This CDR3 has 16 amino acids. The CDR3 spells CASGLSDVGIINEQFF. CDR3 nucleotide sequence: TGTGCTAGTGGTTTATCCGACGTGGGGATTATCAATGAGCAGTTCTTC. The entire variable domain, with the rest obtained from reference TRBV12-5 and TRBJ2-1, is as follows: DARVTQTPRHKVTEMGQEVTMRCQPILGHNTVFWYRQTMMQGLELLAYFRNRAPLDDSGMPKDRFSAEMPDATLATLKIQPSEPRDSAVYFCASGLSDVGIINEQFFGPGTRLTVL.

This rearrangement joins TRBV6-6 to TRBJ2-1; TRBD1 aligns across 8 bases. The CDR3 has 14 residues. The ends lost 8 bases at V and 4 bases at J; junction bases unmatched: 7. From germline, CDR1 is MNHNY and CDR2 SVGAGI (reference sequence). The CDR3 region is CASLRDRTYNEQFF. CDR3 coding DNA: TGTGCCAGCTTAAGGGACAGGACTTACAATGAGCAGTTCTTC.

This clone was recorded a few times. V usage is TRBV4-1 and J usage is TRBJ1-1; TRBD1 might be the D (5 bases). The germline gives CDR1 MGHRA, CDR2 YSYEKL. V lost 4 bases and J 3 bases, leaving 12 bases between the germline ends. This CDR3 spans 14 amino acids. Written as DNA, the CDR3 is TGCGCCAGCAGCCGGGACGCGGGGGACACTGAAGCTTTCTTT. It encodes CASSRDAGDTEAFF.

This chain uses TRBV5-8 with TRBJ1-5; tentative D call: TRBD1 (5 bases). Trimming removed 2 bases at V and 0 bases at J, with 18 bases between. Per germline, CDR1 SGHTS and CDR2 YDEGEE. The CDR3 is made up of 18 amino acids. The CDR3 region is CASSFGGFGLYSNQPQHF. CDR3 coding DNA: TGTGCCAGCAGCTTTGGGGGTTTCGGGCTATATAGCAATCAGCCCCAGCATTTT.

This clone has just a few counts. V gene TRBV6-5 combines with J gene TRBJ1-2; D remains unclear. Trimming removed 6 bases from V and 0 bases from J, with 5 bases in between. CDR3 size: 12 residues. Germline assignment: CDR1 MNHEY and CDR2 SVGAGI. The CDR3 sequence: CASRAPNYGYTF. The CDR3 DNA sequence: TGTGCCAGCAGGGCCCCTAACTATGGCTACACCTTC.

The chain employs TRBV19 and TRBJ1-1, with D possibly matching TRBD1 (5 bases). Between the trimmed V and J ends, which lost 4 bases and 4 bases, there was a span of 19 bases. Looked up from germline, CDR1 is LNHDA and CDR2 is SQIVND (reference sequence). CDR3 length: 16 residues. CDR3 protein: CASSTHRAPRGTEAFF. The CDR3 DNA reads as TGTGCCAGTAGTACACATCGGGCCCCAAGGGGCACTGAAGCTTTCTTT.

J is TRBJ2-5 and V is TRBV2; TRBD2 matches 7 bases. This CDR3 region has 15 residues. V trimming: 7 bases; J trimming: 5 bases; junction bases outside the gene matches: 13. Germline V gene sequence: CDR1 SNHLY, CDR2 FYNNEI. The CDR3 region is CASILELAPGETQYF. The CDR3 DNA sequence: TGTGCCAGCATCTTGGAACTAGCGCCGGGGGAGACCCAGTACTTC.

This clone has more than one count but fewer than ten. V gene TRBV5-1 combines with J gene TRBJ2-2, with no clear D. There are 15 residues in the CDR3. Between the trimmed V and J ends, which lost 0 bases and 0 bases, there was a span of 6 bases. Germline CDR1 is SGHRS and CDR2 is YFSETQ. CDR3 sequence reads: CASSLAATNTGELFF. DNA of the CDR3: TGCGCCAGCAGCTTGGCTGCTACGAACACCGGGGAGCTGTTTTTT.

The chain carries TRBV9 and TRBJ2-2; tentatively, D is TRBD1 or TRBD2 (6 bases each). Between the trimmed V and J ends, which lost 4 bases and 7 bases, there was a span of 17 bases. The germline V gene has CDR1 SGDLS and CDR2 YYNGEE. The CDR3 is 15 residues long. The CDR3: CASSPRGLSLGELFF. In DNA, the CDR3 is TGTGCCAGCAGCCCCAGGGGACTCAGCCTCGGGGAGCTGTTTTTT.

The V call is TRBV30, the J call TRBJ1-1; 7 bases are shared with TRBD1. This CDR3 has 12 amino acids. The germline V gene encodes CDR1 GTSNPN and CDR2 SVGIG (reference sequence). With V trimmed by 2 bases and J by 7 bases, 4 bases remained unmatched. CDR3 bases: TGTGCCTGGAGTCTACAGGGGATTGAAGCTTTCTTT. As protein: CAWSLQGIEAFF.

The chain is built from TRBV18 and TRBJ2-2, with D hard to call. The CDR3 loop spans 14 amino acids. Germline V gene sequence: CDR1 KGHSH, CDR2 LQKENI. Trimming stripped 6 bases from V and 4 bases from J, with 12 bases between. As DNA, the CDR3 is TGTGCCAGCTCGCAAGACAAGACCACCGGGGAGCTGTTTTTT. It is translated as CASSQDKTTGELFF. Full variable domain (missing parts from reference TRBV18 and TRBJ2-2): NAGVMQNPRHLVRRRGQEARLRCSPMKGHSHVYWYRQLPEEGLKFMVYLQKENIIDESGMPKERFSAEFPKEGPSILRIQQVVRGDSAAYFCASSQDKTTGELFFGEGSRLTVL.

This clone has more than one count but fewer than ten. The rearrangement uses TRBV29-1 and TRBJ1-5; no reliable D call. CDR1 SQVTM and CDR2 ANQGSEA come from the germline V gene. V gave up 3 bases and J gave up 6 bases, with 12 bases separating them. CDR3 length: 13 amino acids. CDR3 coding DNA: TGCAGCGTTGAGATGGGAAAGGGTCAGCCCCAGCATTTT. This sequence encodes CSVEMGKGQPQHF.

The chain has TRBV6-1 and TRBJ1-5, with D unclear. The V and J ends lost 1 base and 2 bases respectively, with 12 bases between them. CDR1 is MNHNS, CDR2 SASEGT, per germline. This CDR3 comprises 16 residues. CDR3 DNA sequence: TGTGCCAGCAGTGAAGGAAGGGTCCTAGGCAATCAGCCCCAGCATTTT. As protein: CASSEGRVLGNQPQHF.

This clone was counted between two and nine times. The chain is built from TRBV11-2 and TRBJ1-1; no firm D call. Trimming pared 1 base from V and 5 bases from J, leaving 11 bases between. This CDR3 has 14 residues. Germline V gene data show CDR1 as SGHAT and CDR2 as FQNNGV. For the CDR3, the DNA is TGTGCCAGCAGCTTAGGACAAAGAGGGACTGAAGCTTTCTTT. Protein: CASSLGQRGTEAFF.

V is TRBV19 and J is TRBJ2-4, with TRBD2 matching over 9 bases. Germline V CDR1 and CDR2: LNHDA, SQIVND (reference sequence). The CDR3 consists of 17 residues. V shed 0 bases, J shed 1 base, and the junction held 4 bases outside the gene matches. The CDR3 nucleotides are TGTGCCAGTAGTATAGATAATAGCGGGGGTGCCAAAAACATTCAGTACTTC. Amino acids: CASSIDNSGGAKNIQYF.

This clone was found once. V gene TRBV7-2 combines with J gene TRBJ1-5; D gene unclear. CDR1 is SGHTA and CDR2 is FQGNSA in the germline V gene. V was clipped by 2 bases and J by 4 bases, with 9 bases between them. The CDR3 has 14 residues. The CDR3 is CASSLFGKNQPQHF. DNA of the CDR3: TGTGCCAGCAGCTTATTTGGAAAGAATCAGCCCCAGCATTTT.

About this clone: This CDR3 is missing its conserved last phenylalanine or tryptophan, likely due to a read error. No DNA is shown, since the ends of the CDR3 on it are uncertain; the CDR3 is the one TCRdb lists. The V gene is TRBV6-1, the J gene TRBJ1-1; TRBD1, the table's D call, was not compared with the DNA. The CDR3 has 15 residues if both end residues are counted. The germline CDR1 and CDR2 sequences are MNHNS and SASEGT. Here the CDR3 reads CASRLSGTGEFRLYL.

CDR3 in amino acids: CASSRRQGTQETQYF. The CDR3, as DNA: TGTGCCAGCTCCCGCCGACAGGGGACACAAGAGACCCAGTACTTC. The chain combines TRBV18 with TRBJ2-5; 8 nucleotides align to TRBD1. Germline CDR1 KGHSH, CDR2 LQKENI. The junction had 8 bases not matched to a gene; V was cut back by 6 bases and J by 2 bases. This CDR3 comprises 15 residues.

The chain joins TRBV30 to TRBJ1-6; D is undetermined. Germline V CDR1 and CDR2: GTSNPN, SVGIG (reference sequence). V was trimmed by 8 bases and J by 6 bases, leaving 14 bases between them. The CDR3 consists of 13 residues. The DNA of the CDR3 is TGTGCCGAACAAGGGCAGCTTAATTCACCCCTCCACTTT. This encodes CAEQGQLNSPLHF.

The chain carries TRBV4-1 and TRBJ2-2, with 10 positions matching TRBD2. V shed 0 bases and J 7 bases; nucleotides not matched to a gene: 14. The CDR3 runs to 19 residues. Germline V gene lookup returns CDR1 MGHRA and CDR2 YSYEKL. The CDR3 loop is CASSQDASSGGSYGGELFF. CDR3 in DNA: TGCGCCAGCAGCCAAGACGCGTCTAGCGGGGGTAGCTATGGCGGGGAGCTGTTTTTT.

CDR3 coding DNA: TGCAGCGTAGAGGACGGGAGAGGCGAGCAGTACTTC. Residues: CSVEDGRGEQYF. The gene calls are TRBV29-1 and TRBJ2-7; D perhaps matches TRBD2 (6 bases). The germline V and J ends were trimmed by 6 bases and 6 bases, with 15 bases remaining between them. The germline V gene encodes CDR1 SQVTM and CDR2 ANQGSEA. This CDR3 is 12 amino acids long.

The J gene is TRBJ1-2, the V gene TRBV5-1; 8 positions agree with TRBD1. Per the germline V gene, CDR1 is SGHRS and CDR2 is YFSETQ. V was clipped by 0 bases and J by 7 bases; unmatched bases: 8. This CDR3 has 15 amino acids. In DNA, the CDR3 is TGCGCCAGCAGCTTGGCAAGGACAGGGATCTTTGGCTACACCTTC. Amino acids: CASSLARTGIFGYTF. The complete variable domain, with remaining parts taken from reference TRBV5-1 and TRBJ1-2, reads KAGVTQTPRYLIKTRGQQVTLSCSPISGHRSVSWYQQTPGQGLQFLFEYFSETQRNKGNFPGRFSGRQFSNSRSEMNVSTLELGDSALYLCASSLARTGIFGYTFGSGTRLTVV.

This chain joins TRBV6-6 and TRBJ2-5, with D possibly matching TRBD2 (6 bases). V was trimmed by 6 bases and J by 5 bases, leaving 13 bases between them. Germline loops: CDR1 MNHNY, CDR2 SVGAGI (reference sequence). The CDR3 contains 13 residues. CDR3 DNA sequence: TGTGCCAGCAGGAAGACTAGTCGGGAGACCCAGTACTTC. Amino acid sequence: CASRKTSRETQYF.

By proportion, this clone is medium-sized (0.01 to 0.1%). The chain joins TRBV5-4 to TRBJ2-1; 8 bases align to TRBD2. Per germline, CDR1 SGHNT and CDR2 YYREEE (reference sequence). J lost 9 bases, V lost 6 bases, and 11 bases had no gene match. The CDR3 totals 14 residues. CDR3 sequence (DNA): TGTGCCAGCACACAGGGTTTACGGGAGGGTGAGCAGTTCTTC. Its protein product is CASTQGLREGEQFF.

The sample holds one count of this clone. The chain carries TRBV7-9 and TRBJ2-5; 11 bases line up with TRBD2. Germline lookup yields CDR1 SEHNR and CDR2 FQNEAQ (reference sequence). The junction had 16 bases not matched to a gene; V was cut back by 5 bases and J by 5 bases. The CDR3 is 18 amino acids. CDR3 sequence reads: CASSLRLAGPEGKETQYF. In DNA form, the CDR3 reads TGTGCCAGCAGCCTTCGACTAGCGGGGCCCGAGGGAAAGGAGACCCAGTACTTC.

The CDR3 loop is CASSQGQGFLYEQYF. CDR3 in DNA: TGTGCCAGCAGCCAAGGACAGGGGTTCCTCTACGAGCAGTACTTC. The J gene is TRBJ2-7, the V gene TRBV4-2; the match to TRBD1 covers 8 bases. Germline V gene sequence: CDR1 LGHNA, CDR2 YNFKEQ. V dropped 1 base and J dropped 3; count of bases not matched to a gene: 5. The CDR3 has 15 amino acids.

V and J are TRBV18 and TRBJ2-7, with D possibly being TRBD2 (5 bases). This CDR3 is built from 16 residues. Looked up from germline, CDR1 is KGHSH and CDR2 is LQKENI. V gave up 3 bases and J gave up 2 bases, with 17 bases separating them. The CDR3 region is CASSPVKGTGAYEQYF. The CDR3 DNA sequence: TGTGCCAGCTCACCTGTTAAGGGCACCGGGGCCTACGAGCAGTACTTC.

In this sample, this clone turned up once. The chain recombines TRBV2 with TRBJ2-7; TRBD1 aligns across 8 bases. V lost 3 bases, J lost 3 bases, and 10 bases stayed unmatched. The CDR3 contains 16 residues. CDR1 is SNHLY, CDR2 FYNNEI, per germline. CDR3 sequence: CASSEGFGQGHYEQYF. In nucleotides, the CDR3 is TGTGCCAGCAGTGAGGGGTTCGGACAGGGACACTACGAGCAGTACTTC.

V gene TRBV19 combines with J gene TRBJ1-5; unclear D gene. Looked up from germline, CDR1 is LNHDA and CDR2 is SQIVND (reference sequence). This CDR3 spans 13 amino acids. Trimming took off 7 bases at V and 7 bases at J, with 14 bases between the two ends. CDR3 in DNA: TGTGCCAGTACCCCCCGTGGTACGCAGCCCCAGCATTTT. As protein: CASTPRGTQPQHF.

The chain combines TRBV14 with TRBJ2-7; D possibly corresponds to TRBD1 (5 bases). The CDR3 runs to 15 residues. Germline V gene sequence: CDR1 SGHDN, CDR2 FVKESK. The V gene lost 1 base and the J gene lost 3 bases, with 13 bases spanning the gap. The CDR3 loop is CASSQVSGINYEQYF. In DNA, the CDR3 is TGTGCCAGCAGCCAAGTTTCAGGGATTAACTACGAGCAGTACTTC.